The rows below give T cell receptor beta chains drawn from one sample of a study of tumor-infiltrating lymphocytes in primary liver carcinoma. MiXCR, applied by TCRdb to the multiplex PCR reads, yields one record per CDR3 protein. The profile covers tens of thousands of distinct CDR3 sequences, with 80% appearing a single time and roughly 36% taken by the ten largest. Material for sequencing was liver tumor tissue from sampling region 2. The receptors here all came from a woman younger than 45 with primary liver carcinoma and hepatitis B virus infection. Both conserved end residues are part of each CDR3. Fields, in order: V gene, J gene, D gene, clone size, CDR3 DNA, CDR3 protein. A D gene is named only where the DNA matches it firmly. Clone size is stated in some rows and not others, as once, few, many or a class when expanded.

TRBV5-5	TRBJ1-4	.	.	TGTGCCAGCAGCTCGAGGTTAGGCGGTCGGGTTGCAACTAATGAAAAACTGTTTTTC	CASSSRLGGRVATNEKLFF
TRBV12-3/TRBV12-4	TRBJ2-3	TRBD2	.	TGTGCCAGGAGTTTTCCGACGGGACTAGGGATAGATAGGCAGTATTTT	CARSFPTGLGIDRQYF
TRBV28	TRBJ2-2	.	once	TGTGCCAGCAGATTGACTGGGAGCGGGGAGCTGTTTTTT	CASRLTGSGELFF
TRBV5-6	TRBJ1-1	TRBD1	.	TGTACAAGCACCCTCGGGACAGGGAAAGGAGGTACTGAAGCTTTCTTT	CTSTLGTGKGGTEAFF
TRBV13	TRBJ2-2	.	.	TGTGCCAGCGGCTTCCAGACAGCGAACACCGGGGAGCTGTTTTTC	CASGFQTANTGELFF
TRBV7-8	TRBJ2-2	.	.	TGTGCCAGCAGCTTACAAGTACTCTCCACCGGGGATCTGTTTTTT	CASSLQVLSTGDLFF
TRBV10-2	TRBJ2-1	.	few	TGTGCCAGCAAGCGGAGAGAGGGTTACAGTGAGCAGTTCTTC	CASKRREGYSEQFF
TRBV6-5	TRBJ2-2	.	once	TGTGCCAGCAGCCCGCGGACAGAGTTCACCGGGAAGCTGTTTTTT	CASSPRTEFTGKLFF
TRBV5-5	TRBJ2-3	.	.	TGTGCCAGCAGTTTGGGTGCTCAGTCCCAGTATTTT	CASSLGAQSQYF
TRBV6-1	TRBJ2-5	.	.	TGTGCCAGTAGTGAAAGGGCTCTACATAAGGAGACCCAGTCCTTC	CASSERALHKETQSF
TRBV29-1	TRBJ2-1	.	.	TGCAGCGCCCTAAGGAACTACAATGACGAGTTCTTC	CSALRNYNDEFF
TRBV29-1	TRBJ2-1	TRBD2	.	TGCAGCGTTTCAAAACTGGCTGCCCTGGCGGGAGGTGTGAATGAGCAGTTCTTC	CSVSKLAALAGGVNEQFF
TRBV11-2	TRBJ2-2	.	.	TGTGCCAGCTGCCCCGATCCCCAATTGAACACCGGGGAGATATTTTTT	CASCPDPQLNTGEIFF
TRBV6-5	TRBJ2-6	.	.	TGCGTCAGCAGCTACTCCCCGGGAGCTGGGGCCAGCGTCCTGACTTTC	CVSSYSPGAGASVLTF
TRBV12-3/TRBV12-4	TRBJ2-3	.	.	TGTACCAGCAGTTATCAGTATACAGATATGCAGTATTTT	CTSSYQYTDMQYF
TRBV24-1	TRBJ2-1	.	.	TGTTTCACCAGTGATTCCGGGAGAGACCGTTGGGAGCAGTTCTTC	CFTSDSGRDRWEQFF
TRBV5-4	TRBJ2-3	TRBD2	once	TGCGCCAACAGTAACCCGGTGGCTAGCGGGAGTCGGACAGATACGCAGTATTTT	CANSNPVASGSRTDTQYF
TRBV24-1	TRBJ2-1	TRBD1	.	TGTGCCAGAAGTGATTCCGGGACAGACCGTTGGGATCAGTTCTTC	CARSDSGTDRWDQFF
TRBV5-6	TRBJ1-1	.	.	TGTGCCAGCAGCTTCGTCAGTGCCACTGAAGCTTCCTTC	CASSFVSATEASF
TRBV5-8	TRBJ2-3	.	.	TGTGGCAGTAGCCCGAGGCTGGGGGATACGCAGTATTTT	CGSSPRLGDTQYF
TRBV7-8	TRBJ2-7	.	.	TGTGCCAGCAGCTCGGGTCGCGGTCGTGCTATGAGCTACTACAAGCAGTACTTC	CASSSGRGRAMSYYKQYF
TRBV5-6	TRBJ1-6	.	.	TGTACCAACAGCTTGGTAGCATTGGGATCACCCCTCCACTTT	CTNSLVALGSPLHF
TRBV6-6	TRBJ2-3	.	.	TGTACCAGCAGTTACCATACCGGACCTCGACACACAGATACGCAGTATTTT	CTSSYHTGPRHTDTQYF
TRBV10-3	TRBJ2-1	.	few	TGTGCCATCAGTCCCAGGGCGACACGAGATGAGCAGTTCTTC	CAISPRATRDEQFF
TRBV6-2/TRBV6-3	TRBJ2-6	TRBD2	.	TGTACCAGCCAAGACCCCCCGGCGGGAGGTTATGGTGGGGCCAACATCCTGACTTTC	CTSQDPPAGGYGGANILTF
TRBV12-3/TRBV12-4	TRBJ2-1	.	.	TGTGCCAGCAGCCTGTCCGGGACTGGCCAACTTGAGCAGTTCTTC	CASSLSGTGQLEQFF
TRBV16	TRBJ1-2	.	.	TGTGCCAACAGTCAAAACCCCAGGGGAGGTGGCTACACCTTC	CANSQNPRGGGYTF
TRBV5-4	TRBJ2-3	.	.	TGTGTCAGCAGCGCAGGCGGACACCCTCCACCCACAGATACGCAGTATTTT	CVSSAGGHPPPTDTQYF
TRBV5-4	TRBJ2-3	TRBD2	.	TGTGCCAGCAGTAACCCGCTGGCTAGCGGGAGTCGGACCGATACGCAGTATTTT	CASSNPLASGSRTDTQYF